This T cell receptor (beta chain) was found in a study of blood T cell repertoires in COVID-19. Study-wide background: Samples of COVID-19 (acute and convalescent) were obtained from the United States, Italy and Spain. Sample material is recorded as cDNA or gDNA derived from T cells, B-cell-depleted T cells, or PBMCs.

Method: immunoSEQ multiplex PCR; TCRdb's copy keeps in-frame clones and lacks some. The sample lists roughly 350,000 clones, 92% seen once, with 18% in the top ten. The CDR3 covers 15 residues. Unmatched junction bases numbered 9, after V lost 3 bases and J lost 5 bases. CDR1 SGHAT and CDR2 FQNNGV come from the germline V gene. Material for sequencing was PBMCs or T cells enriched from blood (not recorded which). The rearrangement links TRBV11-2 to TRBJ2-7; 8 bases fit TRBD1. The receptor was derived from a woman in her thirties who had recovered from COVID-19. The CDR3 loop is CASSFPLPGQDEQYF. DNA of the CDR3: TGTGCCAGCAGCTTTCCCCTTCCGGGACAGGACGAGCAGTACTTC.